Each of the 25 T cell receptor beta chains below was sequenced from the same sample in a study of identical twins. TCRdb redid the calling of the 5' RACE reads with MiXCR, one entry per CDR3 protein. The sample yields roughly 1.6 million distinct CDR3 sequences, more than 30% seen once. Material: cord blood. The source of these receptors is a newborn girl in good health.

In its sample, this clonotype was seen many times. V is TRBV27 and J is TRBJ2-5, with 7 positions matching TRBD1. The CDR3 has 12 residues. Germline V lookup: CDR1 MNHEY, CDR2 SMNVEV (reference sequence). Trimming took 8 bases from V and 2 from J; bases not matched to a gene: 2. The CDR3 DNA reads TGTGCCAGCGGGACAGTTCAAGAGACCCAGTACTTC. Translation gives CASGTVQETQYF.

V is TRBV20-1 and J is TRBJ1-4; 7 nucleotides align to TRBD1. This CDR3 spans 13 amino acids. Germline V gene data show CDR1 as DFQATT and CDR2 as SNEGSKA (reference sequence). Trimming took 3 bases from V and 6 from J; bases not matched to a gene: 4. The CDR3, as DNA: TGCAGTGCTAGGACAGGGTCCGATGAAAAACTGTTTTTT. Translation: CSARTGSDEKLFF.

There are a few counts of this clonotype. This sequence joins TRBV28 and TRBJ2-7, with TRBD2 matching over 13 bases. V shed 2 bases, J shed 7 bases, and the junction held 11 bases outside the gene matches. The length of the CDR3 is 17 residues. CDR1 and CDR2 (germline): MDHEN, SYDVKM. The CDR3 DNA sequence: TGTGCCAGCAGTTTAGATCGACTAGCGGGAGGAGACAATGAGCAGTACTTC. Protein sequence: CASSLDRLAGGDNEQYF.

The chain carries TRBV19 and TRBJ1-1; 11 bases align to TRBD1. The germline V gene has CDR1 LNHDA and CDR2 SQIVND (reference sequence). The CDR3 totals 12 residues. This chain's CDR3 is CAAGQGAVEAFF. In nucleotides, the CDR3 is TGTGCGGCTGGACAGGGGGCGGTTGAAGCTTTCTTT.

The rearrangement uses TRBV7-2 and TRBJ2-2; D call uncertain. Germline V CDR1 and CDR2: SGHTA, FQGNSA. The CDR3 totals 14 residues. Trimming pared 3 bases from V and 3 bases from J, leaving 8 bases between. The chain's CDR3 is CASSFVLYTGELFF. CDR3 coding DNA: TGTGCCAGCAGCTTCGTCTTATACACCGGGGAGCTGTTTTTT.

This rearrangement joins TRBV6-2 or TRBV6-3 to TRBJ2-1, with D possibly being TRBD2 (6 bases). The CDR3 sequence is 15 residues long. Germline V gene lookup returns CDR1 MNHEY and CDR2 SVGEGT. Trimming removed 6 bases from V and 3 bases from J, with 15 bases in between. CDR3 DNA: TGTGCCAGCAGACGAGCGACTAGAGGCTACAATGAGCAGTTCTTC. Translated: CASRRATRGYNEQFF.

J is TRBJ1-6 and V is TRBV12-3 or TRBV12-4; D is perhaps TRBD1 (5 bases). The CDR3 length is 14 residues. Trimming left V 6 bases short and J 7 bases short, with 13 bases between. The CDR3: CASRLRDPNSPLHF. CDR3 coding DNA: TGTGCCAGCAGACTCCGGGACCCGAATTCACCCCTCCACTTT.

This chain uses TRBV12-3 or TRBV12-4 with TRBJ1-2; tentative D call: TRBD1 (5 bases). Trimming cost V 6 bases and J 4 bases, with 18 bases left between them. CDR3 length: 15 residues. CDR3 sequence reads: CASRGNKGRRYGYTF. As DNA, the CDR3 is TGTGCCAGCAGGGGCAATAAGGGACGTCGCTATGGCTACACCTTC.

The J gene is TRBJ2-3, the V gene TRBV6-1, with a tentative D call TRBD1 (5 bases). Germline V gene lookup returns CDR1 MNHNS and CDR2 SASEGT. Trimming removed 3 bases at V and 2 bases at J, with 9 bases between. The length of the CDR3 is 14 residues. CDR3 coding DNA: TGTGCCAGCAGTGAGGCAGGGTACACAGATACGCAGTATTTT. Residues: CASSEAGYTDTQYF.

This clonotype turned up a few times. V is TRBV4-1 and J is TRBJ2-2; no definite D call. The germline gives CDR1 MGHRA, CDR2 YSYEKL. V was pared by 0 bases and J by 0 bases, with 11 bases between. The CDR3 sequence is 17 residues long. Written as DNA, the CDR3 is TGCGCCAGCAGCCAAGAAACACTCCTTCCGAACACCGGGGAGCTGTTTTTT. As protein: CASSQETLLPNTGELFF.

This clonotype has just a few counts. V usage is TRBV15 and J usage is TRBJ1-5; the D gene is possibly TRBD1 (6 bases). Germline CDR1 is LNHNV and CDR2 is YYDKDF (reference sequence). The CDR3 contains 13 residues. V lost 6 bases to trimming and J lost 4 bases, with 10 bases between them. This chain's CDR3 is CATRQGGNQPQHF. The CDR3 DNA is TGTGCCACCAGACAGGGTGGGAATCAGCCCCAGCATTTT.

The chain has TRBV7-8 and TRBJ1-2; a weak D match, TRBD1 (6 bases). This CDR3 region has 15 residues. Per the germline V gene, CDR1 is SGHVS and CDR2 is FQNEAQ. V lost 8 bases and J lost 1, with 17 bases in between. The CDR3: CASVKDSLHNYGYTF. The DNA of the CDR3 is TGTGCCAGCGTAAAGGACAGTCTTCATAACTATGGCTACACCTTC.

This clonotype was picked up many times. The chain recombines TRBV20-1 with TRBJ2-1; 10 bases are a match to TRBD2. CDR1 and CDR2 (germline): DFQATT, SNEGSKA (reference sequence). The CDR3 consists of 14 residues. Trimming cost V 5 bases and J 2 bases; bases outside gene matches: 3. DNA for the CDR3: TGCAGTGCTCCGCTAGCGGGAGCCTACAATGAGCAGTTCTTC. This encodes CSAPLAGAYNEQFF.

This clonotype was seen a few times. The chain uses TRBV3-1 and TRBJ2-1, with D perhaps matching TRBD1 or TRBD2 (5 bases each). V dropped 2 bases and J dropped 2 bases, with 7 bases sitting between them. This CDR3 has 14 residues. Germline CDR1 is LGHDT and CDR2 is YNNKEL (reference sequence). The CDR3: CASSQPGPYNEQFF. CDR3 DNA: TGTGCCAGCAGCCAACCGGGACCCTACAATGAGCAGTTCTTC.

This clonotype was observed a handful of times. The rearrangement joins TRBV18 to TRBJ1-2; the D is unclear. V was shortened by 0 bases and J by 7 bases, with 12 bases between the two germline ends. This CDR3 contains 14 residues. CDR1 and CDR2 from the germline V gene are KGHSH and LQKENI. The CDR3 region has the DNA TGTGCCAGCTCACCACCAACTGGGGTCCGTGGCTACACCTTC. This translates into CASSPPTGVRGYTF.

The rearrangement uses TRBV6-2 or TRBV6-3 and TRBJ1-5; 8 bases fit TRBD1. V shed 2 bases and J 3 bases; nucleotides not matched to a gene: 0. CDR1 and CDR2 from the germline V gene are MNHEY and SVGEGT. This CDR3 has 14 amino acids. In nucleotides, the CDR3 is TGTGCCAGCAGTTACCAGGGGGCCAATCAGCCCCAGCATTTT. This codes for CASSYQGANQPQHF.

The V and J genes are TRBV5-1 and TRBJ2-7; TRBD1 is a possible D gene (5 bases). The CDR3 covers 13 residues. Germline loops: CDR1 SGHRS, CDR2 YFSETQ. V was trimmed by 3 bases and J by 3 bases, leaving 10 bases between them. CDR3 nucleotide sequence: TGCGCCAGCAGCTACACTGACAGCTACGAGCAGTACTTC. Translated: CASSYTDSYEQYF.

The CDR3 protein is CASSQEHAEAMWSSYNEQFF. For the CDR3, the DNA is TGTGCCAGCAGCCAAGAACATGCGGAAGCGATGTGGTCCTCCTACAATGAGCAGTTCTTC. The chain combines TRBV3-1 with TRBJ2-1; D remains unclear. CDR1 and CDR2 from the germline V gene are LGHDT and YNNKEL (reference sequence). V was cut by 0 bases and J by 0 bases, with 21 bases left in between. The CDR3 contains 20 residues.

This chain connects TRBV12-3 or TRBV12-4 to TRBJ1-5; 8 nucleotides align to TRBD1. The length of the CDR3 is 11 residues. After removal of 8 bases from V and 9 bases from J, the junction contained 3 bases not matched to a gene. The CDR3 reads CASGQGWPQHF. The CDR3 DNA reads TGTGCCAGCGGACAGGGATGGCCCCAGCATTTT.

In its sample, this clonotype was seen a few times. As DNA, the CDR3 is TGTGCCGGTACAGGGGTTTCCTATGGCTACACCTTC. Amino acid sequence: CAGTGVSYGYTF. The chain employs TRBV2 and TRBJ1-2; 7 nucleotides match TRBD1. J gave up 4 bases and V 11 bases, and 7 bases lay outside the gene matches. The CDR3 is 12 amino acids. Germline CDR1 is SNHLY and CDR2 is FYNNEI.

As for this clonotype: A much larger clone lies a single base off, so this may be a read error. This chain joins TRBV20-1 and TRBJ2-7; D is uncertain. Trimming removed 0 bases from V and 2 bases from J, with 5 bases in between. The CDR3 has 12 residues. Per germline, CDR1 DFQATT and CDR2 SNEGSKA (reference sequence). The CDR3 sequence: CSARDHTYEQYF. The DNA of the CDR3 is TGCAGTGCTAGAGATCACACCTACGAGCAGTACTTC.

The V and J genes are TRBV28 and TRBJ1-2, with unresolved D. Germline V lookup: CDR1 MDHEN, CDR2 SYDVKM. This CDR3 spans 13 amino acids. With 8 bases removed from V and 8 bases from J, the gap between germline ends came to 18 bases. The CDR3: CASGRLADGGYTF. The CDR3 DNA reads as TGTGCCAGCGGAAGGTTGGCAGATGGGGGCTACACCTTC.

This clonotype was seen only a few times. The V gene is TRBV20-1, the J gene TRBJ2-5, with D perhaps matching TRBD2 (6 bases). V lost 8 bases and J 11 bases, leaving 24 bases between the germline ends. The CDR3 has 13 residues. Germline V gene lookup returns CDR1 DFQATT and CDR2 SNEGSKA (reference sequence). CDR3 loop: CSLEGTYYYGQYF. Written as DNA, the CDR3 is TGCAGTCTGGAGGGGACCTACTACTACGGGCAGTACTTC.

This clonotype showed up many times. The chain combines TRBV6-6 with TRBJ2-7; D is possibly TRBD2 (5 bases). The V gene's germline CDR1 is MNHNY and CDR2 SVGAGI (reference sequence). This CDR3 is built from 14 residues. Trimming took off 0 bases at V and 3 bases at J, with 9 bases between the two ends. CDR3 protein: CASSYSASYYEQYF. For the CDR3, the DNA is TGTGCCAGCAGTTACTCGGCTAGCTACTACGAGCAGTACTTC.

The sample holds a few counts of this clonotype. This chain uses TRBV7-2 with TRBJ2-3; D uncertain. V was shortened by 2 bases and J by 6 bases, with 15 bases between the two germline ends. This CDR3 has 15 amino acids. Per germline, CDR1 SGHTA and CDR2 FQGNSA. The CDR3 DNA follows: TGTGCCAGCAGCTTAAGAAGCGCGGATCGGGATACGCAGTATTTT. It encodes CASSLRSADRDTQYF.